This TCR beta chain emerged from a study of T cells after yellow fever vaccination. The overall study: Where fractions had low cell numbers, libraries were prepared from them with the SMART-Seq v4 Ultra Low Input RNA kit. The study, taken as a whole, reports: Booster samples showed a return of most primary-vaccination clones (about 96% CD4, around 88% CD8). Detection of almost all vaccine-responding clonotypes in sorted memory subsets failed on day 0. Contamination of FACS-sorted repertoires by abundant clonotypes from the bulk population could occur.

MiXCR was run by TCRdb on the 5' RACE reads, yielding one entry per CDR3 protein. Of 15,000 or so distinct CDR3 sequences in the sample, roughly 7.2% were seen once. Many counts were recorded for this clonotype. V gave up 6 bases and J gave up 3 bases, with 14 bases separating them. The CDR3 is 15 amino acids. Germline CDR1 reads SNHLY; CDR2 reads FYNNEI. Sequencing used PBMCs, either bulk or a sorted T-cell subset (CD4+, CD8+, memory, or dextramer-sorted; not recorded which), obtained on the day of the yellow fever booster vaccination. The sequence derives from a man in his late teens or twenties who received the YFV17D yellow fever vaccine. V and J are TRBV2 and TRBJ2-2, with D possibly matching TRBD1 (6 bases). CDR3 sequence reads: CASRVIQGYTGELFF. The CDR3 DNA sequence: TGTGCCAGCAGGGTTATACAGGGTTACACCGGGGAGCTGTTTTTT.